The 21 T cell receptor beta chains below were found in one sample sequenced in a study of blood T cell repertoires in COVID-19. The protocol was immunoSEQ multiplex PCR, while the TCRdb copy is restricted to in-frame clones and leaves out a portion. The sample contains approximately 90,000 clones, 75% to 90% of which appear only once. The source material was peripheral blood. These receptors originate from a woman of 80 years or more with active or convalescent COVID-19.

This clone has only one observation. This chain connects TRBV6-2 or TRBV6-3 to TRBJ1-1, with a possible D match to TRBD1 (5 bases). V was cut by 0 bases and J by 5 bases, with 10 bases left in between. CDR3 length: 14 residues. Germline loops: CDR1 MNHEY, CDR2 SVGEGT. The CDR3: CASSYSMGQTEAFF. Written as DNA, the CDR3 is TGTGCCAGCAGTTACTCGATGGGGCAGACTGAAGCTTTCTTT.

The sample holds one count of this clone. The chain is built from TRBV15 and TRBJ1-4; maybe TRBD1 (5 bases). This CDR3 spans 14 amino acids. Looked up from germline, CDR1 is LNHNV and CDR2 is YYDKDF (reference sequence). V shed 0 bases and J shed 12 bases, with 14 bases lying between them. CDR3 bases: TGTGCCACCAGCAGAGATCTCCCGGGGGGGGAACTGTTTTTT. It specifies CATSRDLPGGELFF.

Written as DNA, the CDR3 is TGCAGTGCTAGGTCCAGGACTGAAGCTTTCTTT. This translates into CSARSRTEAFF. V usage is TRBV20-1 and J usage is TRBJ1-1; D uncertain. Trimming left V 3 bases short and J 5 bases short, with 7 bases between. Germline V gene lookup returns CDR1 DFQATT and CDR2 SNEGSKA (reference sequence). This CDR3 comprises 11 residues.

The genes are TRBV5-6 and TRBJ1-6; TRBD1 agrees at 7 bases. V trimming: 3 bases; J trimming: 5 bases; junction bases outside the gene matches: 5. This CDR3 is built from 15 residues. CDR1 SGHDT and CDR2 YYEEEE come from the germline V gene. This CDR3 reads CASSSETGNNSPLHF. CDR3 bases: TGTGCCAGCAGCTCTGAGACAGGGAATAATTCACCCCTCCACTTT.

The table lists this clone with a few counts. This chain links TRBV2 with TRBJ2-7; TRBD1 agrees at 10 bases. The CDR3 length is 14 residues. Germline CDR1 SNHLY, CDR2 FYNNEI. V shed 8 bases, J shed 3 bases, and the junction held 7 bases outside the gene matches. CDR3 sequence: CASSGTGAIYEQYF. The CDR3 coding sequence is TGTGCCAGCTCCGGGACAGGGGCAATCTACGAGCAGTACTTC.

The gene calls are TRBV9 and TRBJ2-2, with D uncertain. Germline CDR1 SGDLS, CDR2 YYNGEE. The CDR3 extends over 14 amino acids. Between the trimmed V and J ends, which lost 0 bases and 6 bases, there was a span of 9 bases. In DNA, the CDR3 is TGTGCCAGCAGCGTAGGAACTCTAGCCGGGGAGCTGTTTTTT. It encodes CASSVGTLAGELFF.

The CDR3 here is CASSLETVYGYTF. CDR3 nucleotide sequence: TGTGCCAGCAGTTTAGAGACAGTTTATGGCTACACCTTC. The chain employs TRBV12-3 or TRBV12-4 and TRBJ1-2; TRBD1 is a possible D gene (5 bases). Deletions cut 1 base from V and 5 bases from J, with 8 bases between. The CDR3 is 13 residues long.

This clone was detected a few times. The genes are TRBV9 and TRBJ2-3; TRBD2 matches 13 bases. The CDR3 length is 16 residues. In germline, CDR1 is SGDLS, CDR2 YYNGEE. J was trimmed by 3 bases and V by 3 bases; bases with no gene match: 4. The CDR3 region is CASSAGLAGATDTQYF. The CDR3 region has the DNA TGTGCCAGCAGCGCCGGACTAGCGGGAGCGACAGATACGCAGTATTTT.

In its sample, this clone was seen once. The chain carries TRBV28 and TRBJ2-7; a weak D match, TRBD1 (6 bases). The CDR3 contains 13 residues. Trimming left V 5 bases short and J 5 bases short, with 13 bases between. Germline CDR1 is MDHEN and CDR2 is SYDVKM. The CDR3 loop is CASSTPGENEQYF. The CDR3 DNA reads as TGTGCCAGCAGTACCCCAGGGGAGAACGAGCAGTACTTC.

This rearrangement joins TRBV27 to TRBJ1-1, with 7 bases fitting TRBD1. J lost 10 bases, V lost 4 bases, and 9 bases had no gene match. CDR1 is MNHEY, CDR2 SMNVEV, per germline (reference sequence). The CDR3 is made up of 13 amino acids. The CDR3 DNA reads as TGTGCCAGCAGTTACCGACAGGGTCGGACAGCTTTCTTT. This encodes CASSYRQGRTAFF.

The chain combines TRBV15 with TRBJ1-4; weak D call: TRBD1 (5 bases). From germline, CDR1 is LNHNV and CDR2 YYDKDF (reference sequence). The CDR3 extends over 17 amino acids. Trimming took off 6 bases at V and 4 bases at J, with 21 bases between the two ends. CDR3 protein: CATRVGEGRDLNEKLFF. CDR3 DNA sequence: TGTGCCACCAGGGTTGGGGAGGGGAGGGACCTTAATGAAAAACTGTTTTTT.

This clone was seen just once. V is TRBV19 and J is TRBJ2-5; 7 bases align to TRBD1. The V gene's germline CDR1 is LNHDA and CDR2 SQIVND (reference sequence). V was clipped by 3 bases and J by 2 bases; unmatched bases: 3. CDR3 length equals 14 residues. The CDR3 DNA sequence: TGTGCCAGTAGTATCGGACAGGTACAAGAGACCCAGTACTTC. This gives the protein CASSIGQVQETQYF.

V usage is TRBV9 and J usage is TRBJ1-2, with 9 positions matching TRBD1. Trimming at V came to 4 bases and at J to 4 bases, leaving 8 bases not matched to a gene. Germline V gene sequence: CDR1 SGDLS, CDR2 YYNGEE. The CDR3 contains 15 residues. CDR3 region: CASSNPGTGPYGYTF. CDR3 coding DNA: TGTGCCAGCAGCAATCCCGGGACAGGGCCCTATGGCTACACCTTC.

This sequence joins TRBV9 and TRBJ2-5, with 7 nucleotides matching TRBD1. The V and J ends lost 2 bases and 4 bases, in that order; junction bases with no gene match: 5. Germline V gene data show CDR1 as SGDLS and CDR2 as YYNGEE. This CDR3 contains 14 residues. The CDR3 here is CASSVTGVGETQYF. The CDR3, as DNA: TGTGCCAGCAGCGTTACAGGGGTTGGAGAGACCCAGTACTTC.

CDR3 coding DNA: TGTGCCATCAGTAGGAACAGGGAACAGAATTCACCCCTCCACTTT. Encoded protein: CAISRNREQNSPLHF. The chain combines TRBV10-3 with TRBJ1-6; D possibly corresponds to TRBD1 (6 bases). The V end lost 5 bases, the J end lost 7 bases, and 15 bases lay between the germline ends. The CDR3 extends over 15 amino acids. CDR1 is ENHRY, CDR2 SYGVKD, per germline.

The chain couples TRBV5-4 to TRBJ2-5, with 16 bases fitting TRBD2. Germline CDR1 reads SGHNT; CDR2 reads YYREEE (reference sequence). CDR3 length equals 17 residues. Trimming at V came to 2 bases and at J to 7 bases, leaving 8 bases not matched to a gene. CDR3: CASSFEGTSGGAGTQYF. CDR3 nucleotides: TGTGCCAGCAGCTTCGAAGGGACTAGCGGGGGGGCTGGGACCCAGTACTTC.

The chain carries TRBV7-2 and TRBJ1-6, with a weak D call TRBD1 (5 bases). The CDR3 runs to 17 residues. With 5 bases removed from V and 0 bases from J, the gap between germline ends came to 14 bases. Germline V CDR1 and CDR2: SGHTA, FQGNSA. CDR3 coding DNA: TGTGCCAGCAGCCCCCAGGGTCTTAGCTCCTATAATTCACCCCTCCACTTT. Translated, it gives CASSPQGLSSYNSPLHF.

The J gene is TRBJ1-1, the V gene TRBV11-2, with D possibly TRBD1 on 6 matching bases. CDR1 is SGHAT, CDR2 FQNNGV, per germline. This CDR3 spans 14 amino acids. Trimming left V 3 bases short and J 5 bases short, with 13 bases between. The CDR3 sequence: CASSFSGDGTEAFF. CDR3 coding DNA: TGTGCCAGCAGCTTTTCAGGGGATGGGACTGAAGCTTTCTTT. Drawing the rest from reference TRBV11-2 and TRBJ1-1, the complete variable domain is EAGVAQSPRYKIIEKRQSVAFWCNPISGHATLYWYQQILGQGPKLLIQFQNNGVVDDSQLPKDRFSAERLKGVDSTLKIQPAKLEDSAVYLCASSFSGDGTEAFFGQGTRLTVV.

The V gene is TRBV3-1 (or the pseudogene TRBV3-2), the J gene TRBJ2-7, with a tentative D call TRBD2 (5 bases). Trimming pared 0 bases from V and 4 bases from J, leaving 7 bases between. In germline, CDR1 is LGHDT, CDR2 YNNKEL (reference sequence). CDR3 size: 13 residues. Here the CDR3 reads CASSQDREYEQYF. For the CDR3, the DNA is TGTGCCAGCAGCCAAGATAGGGAGTACGAGCAGTACTTC.

This chain links TRBV19 with TRBJ2-1; D is perhaps TRBD2 (6 bases). CDR3 size: 15 residues. Trimming shortened V by 5 bases and J by 0 bases, and 11 bases separated the two germline ends. From germline, CDR1 is LNHDA and CDR2 SQIVND (reference sequence). This CDR3 reads CASSEEGSSYNEQFF. CDR3 in DNA: TGTGCCAGTAGTGAGGAGGGGAGCTCCTACAATGAGCAGTTCTTC.

This clone was seen a single time. The V gene is TRBV6-1, the J gene TRBJ2-7; 8 nucleotides line up with TRBD1. The V gene's germline CDR1 is MNHNS and CDR2 SASEGT. The CDR3 consists of 14 residues. V trimming: 1 base; J trimming: 3 bases; junction bases outside the gene matches: 2. This CDR3 reads CASSEGTGLYEQYF. CDR3 nucleotides: TGTGCCAGCAGTGAAGGGACAGGGCTCTACGAGCAGTACTTC.